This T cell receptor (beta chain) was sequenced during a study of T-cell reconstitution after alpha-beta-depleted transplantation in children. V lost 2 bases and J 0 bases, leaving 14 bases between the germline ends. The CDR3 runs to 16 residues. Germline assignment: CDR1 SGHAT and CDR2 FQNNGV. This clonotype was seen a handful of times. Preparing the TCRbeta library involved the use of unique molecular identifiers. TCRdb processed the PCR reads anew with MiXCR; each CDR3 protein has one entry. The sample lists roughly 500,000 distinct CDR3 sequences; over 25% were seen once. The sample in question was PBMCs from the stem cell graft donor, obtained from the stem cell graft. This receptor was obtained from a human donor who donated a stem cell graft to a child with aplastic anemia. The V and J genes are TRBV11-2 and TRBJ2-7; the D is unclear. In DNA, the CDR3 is TGTGCCAGCAGCTTAAGCTCGACGTCGCGCTCCTACGAGCAGTACTTC. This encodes CASSLSSTSRSYEQYF.